The following is a T cell receptor beta chain sequence with its context. The sample belongs to a study of cytomegalovirus exposure and HLA in healthy donors. The PCR ran on 60 Vbeta and 13 Jbeta primers. Data came from immunoSEQ multiplex PCR; TCRdb stores just in-frame clones and leaves some out. The profile shows under 150,000 clones, 84% of them singletons. This CDR3 has 15 amino acids. Germline V CDR1 and CDR2: LGHNA, YNFKEQ. V gave up 0 bases and J gave up 6 bases; unmatched junction bases: 6. This chain joins TRBV4-2 and TRBJ2-7; 9 positions agree with TRBD1. Sequencing was carried out using PBMCs. This TCR was sampled from a middle-aged man in good health and CMV-seronegative. CDR3 sequence reads: CASSQDLTGGGEQYF. Here the CDR3 DNA reads TGTGCCAGCAGCCAAGATCTGACAGGGGGGGGCGAGCAGTACTTC.